This passage covers 12 T cell receptor beta chains from one sample sequenced in a study of T cell responses to AZD1222 COVID-19 vaccine. The assay was immunoSEQ multiplex PCR, and TCRdb's table has in-frame clones only and misses some. The table records 25,000 to 30,000 clones, over 75% of them present only once. The sequencing used peripheral blood, collected on day 0 of AZD1222 vaccination. Receptors were obtained from an adult in good health.

The chain is built from TRBV3-1 (or the pseudogene TRBV3-2) and TRBJ2-3; 11 bases agree with TRBD2. V shed 0 bases, J shed 5 bases, and the junction held 7 bases outside the gene matches. The CDR3 totals 17 residues. CDR1 is LGHDT, CDR2 YNNKEL, per germline (reference sequence). CDR3 residues: CASSQEATSGSLDTQYF. The CDR3 nucleotides read TGTGCCAGCAGCCAAGAGGCCACTAGCGGGAGTCTAGATACGCAGTATTTT.

This chain uses TRBV27 with TRBJ1-1; D call uncertain. The length of the CDR3 is 15 residues. V was shortened by 2 bases and J by 0 bases, with 10 bases between the two germline ends. Germline-derived CDR1 and CDR2 are MNHEY and SMNVEV (reference sequence). The CDR3 nucleotides are TGTGCCAGCAGTTTAAAGCCGGGAATGAACACTGAAGCTTTCTTT. It is translated as CASSLKPGMNTEAFF.

The V and J genes are TRBV28 and TRBJ2-7; 7 nucleotides agree with TRBD2. The V and J ends lost 8 bases and 2 bases, in that order; junction bases with no gene match: 9. There are 14 residues in the CDR3. Germline V gives CDR1 MDHEN, CDR2 SYDVKM. The CDR3: CASAPGTTPYEQYF. As DNA, the CDR3 is TGTGCCAGCGCCCCCGGGACTACCCCCTACGAGCAGTACTTC.

J is TRBJ1-2 and V is TRBV19, with unresolved D. Germline V gene data show CDR1 as LNHDA and CDR2 as SQIVND (reference sequence). The CDR3 loop spans 14 amino acids. V gave up 0 bases and J gave up 0 bases, with 5 bases separating them. The chain's CDR3 is CASSIDPTNYGYTF. DNA of the CDR3: TGTGCCAGTAGTATAGATCCCACTAACTATGGCTACACCTTC. Using reference TRBV19 and TRBJ1-2 for the parts outside the CDR3, the full variable domain is DGGITQSPKYLFRKEGQNVTLSCEQNLNHDAMYWYRQDPGQGLRLIYYSQIVNDFQKGDIAEGYSVSREKKESFPLTVTSAQKNPTAFYLCASSIDPTNYGYTFGSGTRLTVV.

Here the CDR3 reads CASSIRQGATEAFF. The CDR3 bases are TGTGCCAGTAGTATAAGACAGGGGGCGACTGAAGCTTTCTTT. The chain has TRBV19 and TRBJ1-1; the match to TRBD1 covers 10 bases. J lost 5 bases, V lost 2 bases, and 2 bases had no gene match. Per germline, CDR1 LNHDA and CDR2 SQIVND (reference sequence). This CDR3 is 14 amino acids long.

The CDR3 coding sequence is TGTGCCAGCAGTACTCCTTCCGGGGGCTCCTACAATGAGCAGTTCTTC. This gives the protein CASSTPSGGSYNEQFF. V gene TRBV6-2 or TRBV6-3 combines with J gene TRBJ2-1, with D perhaps matching TRBD2 (6 bases). This CDR3 comprises 16 residues. CDR1 and CDR2 from the germline V gene are MNHEY and SVGEGT. Trimming pared 5 bases from V and 0 bases from J, leaving 14 bases between.

The chain recombines TRBV30 with TRBJ1-4; D perhaps matches TRBD1 (5 bases). CDR1 is GTSNPN and CDR2 is SVGIG in the germline V gene (reference sequence). CDR3 size: 13 residues. Trimming left V 4 bases short and J 3 bases short, with 9 bases between. The CDR3 DNA reads TGTGCCTGGACCACAGGTGCTAATGAAAAACTGTTTTTT. Its protein product is CAWTTGANEKLFF.

The gene calls are TRBV12-3 or TRBV12-4 and TRBJ1-1, with TRBD1 as a possible D gene (6 bases). This CDR3 is 13 amino acids long. Trimming shortened V by 6 bases and J by 7 bases, and 15 bases separated the two germline ends. The CDR3 loop is CASSRRGADEAFF. In DNA form, the CDR3 reads TGTGCCAGCAGCCGGAGGGGGGCAGATGAAGCTTTCTTT.

The chain is built from TRBV6-5 and TRBJ1-5, with D unresolved. The CDR3 consists of 13 residues. The germline V gene has CDR1 MNHEY and CDR2 SVGAGI. With 6 bases removed from V and 5 bases from J, the gap between germline ends came to 11 bases. Written as DNA, the CDR3 is TGTGCCAGCAGGGGAGGGCCGTATCAGCCCCAGCATTTT. Its translation is CASRGGPYQPQHF.

The V and J genes are TRBV6-6 and TRBJ1-5; D unresolved. Per germline, CDR1 MNHNY and CDR2 SVGAGI (reference sequence). Between the trimmed V and J ends, which lost 2 bases and 2 bases, there was a span of 7 bases. This CDR3 is 14 amino acids long. DNA for the CDR3: TGTGCCAGCAGTTACGGTAGTGGCAATCAGCCCCAGCATTTT. Translation gives CASSYGSGNQPQHF.

This chain links TRBV10-3 with TRBJ2-7; a weak D match, TRBD1 (6 bases). Germline assignment: CDR1 ENHRY and CDR2 SYGVKD. This CDR3 comprises 13 residues. V was clipped by 1 base and J by 7 bases, with 11 bases between them. CDR3 coding DNA: TGTGCCATCAGTGAGTTGGCTAGGGGGGAGCAGTACGTC. Encoded protein: CAISELARGEQYV.

In this sample, this clone turned up once. The V and J genes are TRBV15 and TRBJ1-1; D unresolved. The germline CDR1 and CDR2 sequences are LNHNV and YYDKDF (reference sequence). The germline V and J ends were trimmed by 4 bases and 4 bases, with 10 bases remaining between them. This CDR3 has 13 amino acids. The chain's CDR3 is CATSKAKGTEAFF. The DNA for the CDR3 is TGTGCCACCAGCAAGGCTAAAGGCACTGAAGCTTTCTTT.